The 28 T cell receptor beta chains in this list originate from one sample, sequenced in a study of blood T cells in healthy people across ages. Primers used in a second PCR of roughly 6 to 12 cycles were a sample-barcoded 5' primer and a J-beta primer mix. TCRdb reprocessed the 5' RACE reads with MiXCR, giving one entry per CDR3 protein. The sample lists about a million distinct CDR3 sequences; roughly 43% were seen once. The source material was blood. These receptors all come from a man aged 25 to 45 in good health.

This clonotype occurred many times. J is TRBJ2-2 and V is TRBV4-2, with no clear D. Looked up from germline, CDR1 is LGHNA and CDR2 is YNFKEQ. The V and J ends lost 4 bases and 9 bases respectively, with 12 bases between them. CDR3 length equals 13 residues. The CDR3 region is CASSPDEIRELFF. CDR3 nucleotides: TGTGCCAGCAGCCCAGACGAGATCCGGGAGCTGTTTTTT.

V usage is TRBV7-9 and J usage is TRBJ1-2; 7 positions match TRBD1. Germline loops: CDR1 SEHNR, CDR2 FQNEAQ (reference sequence). This CDR3 has 13 residues. The V and J ends lost 2 bases and 6 bases, in that order; junction bases with no gene match: 3. In nucleotides, the CDR3 is TGTGCCAGCAGCTTAAGTACAGGGGATGGCTACACCTTC. The encoded protein is CASSLSTGDGYTF.

This chain links TRBV4-1 with TRBJ1-2, with unresolved D. This CDR3 comprises 16 residues. Per the germline V gene, CDR1 is MGHRA and CDR2 is YSYEKL. V lost 0 bases and J lost 2, with 13 bases in between. The CDR3 loop is CASSQEIGPTNYGYTF. Here the CDR3 DNA reads TGCGCCAGCAGCCAAGAGATAGGACCGACCAACTATGGCTACACCTTC.

This clonotype has only a few counts. The V gene is TRBV5-1, the J gene TRBJ1-2; D gene uncertain. This CDR3 is 12 amino acids long. From germline, CDR1 is SGHRS and CDR2 YFSETQ. V lost 0 bases, J lost 11 bases, and 11 bases lay in between. For the CDR3, the DNA is TGCGCCAGCAGCTTGGGTGGCGGGGTGTACACCTTC. This translates into CASSLGGGVYTF.

The chain combines TRBV6-5 with TRBJ1-1; D is perhaps TRBD1 (5 bases). Trimming removed 6 bases at V and 10 bases at J, with 18 bases between. Germline values: CDR1 MNHEY, CDR2 SVGAGI. The CDR3 totals 13 residues. The CDR3 loop reads CASSPGTPEVAFF. The CDR3, as DNA: TGTGCCAGCAGCCCTGGGACCCCGGAGGTAGCTTTCTTT.

As concerns this clonotype: One end of the junction varies from germline; a read error may be responsible. The V and J genes are TRBV28 and TRBJ2-4; maybe TRBD1 (6 bases). This CDR3 contains 16 residues. Germline lookup yields CDR1 MDHEN and CDR2 SYDVKM. CDR3 coding DNA: TGTACCAGCAGGCCCCCACAGGGATCGGCCAAAAACATTCAGTACTTC. Translation gives CTSRPPQGSAKNIQYF.

This clonotype turned up a few times. The V and J genes are TRBV7-9 and TRBJ2-5; TRBD1 is a possible D gene (6 bases). CDR1 and CDR2 from the germline V gene are SEHNR and FQNEAQ (reference sequence). Trimming shortened V by 5 bases and J by 2 bases, and 9 bases separated the two germline ends. The CDR3 loop spans 13 amino acids. The CDR3 DNA reads as TGTGCCAGCAGCAAAGGACAGCAAGAGACCCAGTACTTC. It specifies CASSKGQQETQYF.

This chain joins TRBV4-3 and TRBJ2-1; D may match TRBD1 or TRBD2 (5 bases each). The V end was cut by 1 base, the J end by 8 bases, with 12 bases between. Germline values: CDR1 LGHNA, CDR2 YSLEER. CDR3 length: 14 amino acids. The CDR3: CASSQVRGDHEQFF. For the CDR3, the DNA is TGCGCCAGCAGCCAAGTCCGAGGGGATCATGAGCAGTTCTTC.

This chain uses TRBV20-1 with TRBJ2-7, with D possibly TRBD2 on 5 matching bases. The CDR3 extends over 13 amino acids. Germline V lookup: CDR1 DFQATT, CDR2 SNEGSKA (reference sequence). V lost 3 bases, J lost 3 bases, and 12 bases lay in between. CDR3 bases: TGCAGTGCTAGCCCCCGGGCGGGCTACGAGCAGTACTTC. Residues: CSASPRAGYEQYF.

A word on this clonotype: An end of the junction does not agree with germline; a read error may underlie this. The chain has TRBV20-1 and TRBJ1-1; TRBD1 might be the D (6 bases). Germline CDR1 reads DFQATT; CDR2 reads SNEGSKA (reference sequence). The CDR3 runs 14 residues. The chain's CDR3 is CSARVVQGRAETFF. DNA for the CDR3: TGCAGTGCTAGAGTTGTCCAGGGGCGCGCTGAAACTTTCTTT.

The chain combines TRBV3-1 with TRBJ2-5; D is undetermined. Germline V gives CDR1 LGHDT, CDR2 YNNKEL (reference sequence). V shed 1 base and J shed 2 bases, with 8 bases lying between them. This CDR3 is built from 14 residues. The CDR3 bases are TGTGCCAGCAGCCAAGTTACCGAACAAGAGACCCAGTACTTC. Amino acids: CASSQVTEQETQYF.

The chain links TRBV24-1 to TRBJ1-5; D is ambiguous. The CDR3 spans 10 residues. The V end lost 8 bases, the J end lost 6 bases, and 4 bases lay between the germline ends. Looked up from germline, CDR1 is KGHDR and CDR2 is SFDVKD. CDR3 DNA: TGTGCCACCAAACCTCAGCCCCAGCATTTT. Protein: CATKPQPQHF.

The chain couples TRBV4-3 to TRBJ2-7; D might be TRBD2 (6 bases). Looked up from germline, CDR1 is LGHNA and CDR2 is YSLEER. The ends were cut back, 0 bases at V and 4 bases at J, with 22 bases in the middle. The CDR3 is 18 amino acids. DNA for the CDR3: TGCGCCAGCAGCCAAGATAGGTCCCGGGCTAGCGCAGGATACGAGCAGTACTTC. Residues: CASSQDRSRASAGYEQYF.

V and J are TRBV6-5 and TRBJ2-3; the D gene is possibly TRBD2 (5 bases). Germline loops: CDR1 MNHEY, CDR2 SVGAGI. V lost 2 bases to trimming and J lost 5 bases, with 8 bases between them. This CDR3 has 13 amino acids. Here the CDR3 DNA reads TGTGCCAGCAGTTACGACGAGGGAGATACGCAGTATTTT. It translates to CASSYDEGDTQYF.

On this clonotype: The junction departs from germline at one end; a sequencing error may be responsible. This chain joins TRBV30 and TRBJ2-7; D is unresolved. CDR3 size: 14 residues. Germline V gives CDR1 GTSNPN, CDR2 SVGIG (reference sequence). As DNA, the CDR3 is TGTGCCCGGAGTGCACCAAGGGCACCCTACGAGCAGTACTTC. It is translated as CARSAPRAPYEQYF.

This clonotype was picked up a small number of times. V usage is TRBV2 and J usage is TRBJ2-1, with D possibly being TRBD1 (6 bases). This CDR3 region has 15 residues. Between the trimmed V and J ends, which lost 8 bases and 1 base, there was a span of 15 bases. The germline V gene has CDR1 SNHLY and CDR2 FYNNEI. The CDR3 nucleotides read TGTGCCAGCGGGGATACAGGGTTGTCCTACAATGAGCAGTTCTTC. Protein product: CASGDTGLSYNEQFF.

On this clonotype itself: This may stem from a read error, because a much larger clone lies one nucleotide away. The rearrangement joins TRBV20-1 to TRBJ2-7; D possibly uses TRBD1 or TRBD2 (6 bases each). The CDR3 is 15 amino acids. V lost 6 bases and J 7 bases, leaving 25 bases between the germline ends. Germline CDR1 reads DFQATT; CDR2 reads SNEGSKA (reference sequence). The chain's CDR3 is CSADDLRQDYNEQYF. In nucleotides, the CDR3 is TGCAGTGCCGACGATTTGAGACAGGACTACAATGAGCAGTACTTC.

Points on this clonotype: At one end, the junction sequence differs from germline, possibly due to a read error. The gene calls are TRBV6-2 or TRBV6-3 and TRBJ2-7; D is undetermined. The germline CDR1 and CDR2 sequences are MNHEY and SVGEGT. This CDR3 has 13 residues. CDR3 sequence: CASTTKGTYEQNF. Here the CDR3 DNA reads TGTGCCAGCACTACCAAGGGAACCTACGAGCAGAACTTC.

The rearrangement links TRBV7-6 to TRBJ1-6; D not certain. Between the trimmed V and J ends, which lost 1 base and 6 bases, there was a span of 10 bases. CDR1 is SGHVS, CDR2 FNYEAQ, per germline. This CDR3 is 15 amino acids long. The CDR3 region has the DNA TGTGCCAGCAGCTTAGACGACAAGAGTAATTCACCCCTCCACTTT. It specifies CASSLDDKSNSPLHF.

The chain carries TRBV28 and TRBJ2-1, with D tentatively TRBD2 (6 bases). The CDR3 consists of 15 residues. V gave up 2 bases and J gave up 9 bases, with 17 bases separating them. CDR1 MDHEN and CDR2 SYDVKM come from the germline V gene. This chain's CDR3 is CASSLLRDSYGEQFF. DNA for the CDR3: TGTGCCAGCAGTTTACTGCGGGACTCCTATGGTGAGCAGTTCTTC. The full variable domain, in which reference TRBV28 and TRBJ2-1 provide the parts outside the CDR3, is DVKVTQSSRYLVKRTGEKVFLECVQDMDHENMFWYRQDPGLGLRLIYFSYDVKMKEKGDIPEGYSVSREKKERFSLILESASTNQTSMYLCASSLLRDSYGEQFFGPGTRLTVL.

The chain has TRBV3-1 and TRBJ1-1; 9 positions agree with TRBD1. CDR3 length: 20 residues. Germline V gene data show CDR1 as LGHDT and CDR2 as YNNKEL (reference sequence). The V and J ends lost 2 bases and 0 bases, in that order; junction bases with no gene match: 16. The CDR3 loop is CASSQPRGQGRRLMNTEAFF. The CDR3 DNA reads as TGTGCCAGCAGCCAACCCCGCGGACAGGGGAGAAGGCTCATGAACACTGAAGCTTTCTTT.

This rearrangement joins TRBV3-1 to TRBJ2-7; D gene uncertain. With the DNA end fitting TRBJ2-5 better, the J assignment may be wrong. This CDR3 contains 14 residues. Germline V lookup: CDR1 LGHDT, CDR2 YNNKEL (reference sequence). The CDR3 is CASSQDLEWETQYF. In DNA form, the CDR3 reads TGTGCCAGCAGCCAAGATCTCGAGTGGGAGACCCAGTACTTC.

The genes are TRBV9 and TRBJ2-5; D is perhaps TRBD2 (5 bases). The J call is in doubt because the DNA end fits TRBJ2-7 better. From germline, CDR1 is SGDLS and CDR2 YYNGEE. The CDR3 runs to 11 residues. CDR3 sequence reads: CASSPGIEQYF. CDR3 sequence (DNA): TGTGCCAGCAGCCCCGGGATCGAGCAGTACTTC.

The chain couples TRBV7-3 to TRBJ2-2; D not resolved. CDR3 size: 14 residues. V was pared by 2 bases and J by 7 bases, with 11 bases between. Germline V CDR1 and CDR2: SGHTA, FQGTGA. CDR3 in DNA: TGTGCCAGCAGCTTACTAGGATTGGTCGGGGAGCTGTTTTTT. Protein: CASSLLGLVGELFF.

In this sample, this clonotype turned up a few times. The chain uses TRBV7-9 and TRBJ2-3, with a possible D match to TRBD2 (5 bases). CDR3 length: 15 residues. Trimming cost V 5 bases and J 4 bases, with 16 bases left between them. Germline V gene sequence: CDR1 SEHNR, CDR2 FQNEAQ (reference sequence). CDR3 sequence reads: CASSRQTIMADTQYF. The CDR3 nucleotides read TGTGCCAGCAGCCGTCAGACTATAATGGCAGATACGCAGTATTTT.

This clonotype was detected only once. The chain recombines TRBV20-1 with TRBJ2-7; D call uncertain. Germline V gene sequence: CDR1 DFQATT, CDR2 SNEGSKA (reference sequence). Trimming shortened V by 4 bases and J by 3 bases, and 16 bases separated the two germline ends. This CDR3 region has 14 residues. The CDR3 reads CSATQLLSHYEQYF. The CDR3 region has the DNA TGCAGTGCTACACAATTACTATCCCACTACGAGCAGTACTTC.

Concerning this clonotype itself: Relative to the germline gene, one junction end is altered; a read error may explain this. The chain employs TRBV5-1 and TRBJ2-1, with TRBD2 as a possible D gene (6 bases). Germline V gene lookup returns CDR1 SGHRS and CDR2 YFSETQ. The CDR3 has 14 residues. The CDR3 loop reads CAGSYNPGRNEQFF. The CDR3, as DNA: TGCGCCGGCAGCTATAATCCGGGGAGGAATGAGCAGTTCTTC. The full variable domain, completed using reference TRBV5-1 and TRBJ2-1, is KAGVTQTPRYLIKTRGQQVTLSCSPISGHRSVSWYQQTPGQGLQFLFEYFSETQRNKGNFPGRFSGRQFSNSRSEMNVSTLELGDSALYLCAGSYNPGRNEQFFGPGTRLTVL.

This chain connects TRBV30 to TRBJ2-1; a possible D gene is TRBD2 (6 bases). V was pared by 2 bases and J by 0 bases, with 8 bases between. The CDR3 has 14 amino acids. Germline CDR1 GTSNPN, CDR2 SVGIG (reference sequence). For the CDR3, the DNA is TGTGCCTGGAGTTTCGGGGGCTCCTACAATGAGCAGTTCTTC. Its translation is CAWSFGGSYNEQFF.